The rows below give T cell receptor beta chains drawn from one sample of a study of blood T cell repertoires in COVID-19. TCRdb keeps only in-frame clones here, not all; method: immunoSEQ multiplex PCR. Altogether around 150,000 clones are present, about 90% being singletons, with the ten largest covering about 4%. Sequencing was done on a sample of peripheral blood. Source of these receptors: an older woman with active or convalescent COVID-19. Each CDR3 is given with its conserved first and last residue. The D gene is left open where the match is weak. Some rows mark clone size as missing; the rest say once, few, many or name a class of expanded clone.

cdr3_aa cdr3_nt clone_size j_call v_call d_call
CATGLAGGNGEQFF TGTGCCACCGGCCTAGCGGGGGGTAATGGTGAGCAGTTCTTC NA TRBJ2-1 TRBV7-2 TRBD2
CASSKGRQGAIYEQYF TGTGCCAGCAGCAAAGGTCGACAGGGGGCTATCTACGAGCAGTACTTC NA TRBJ2-7 TRBV21-1 NA
CATSRDRGYTGELFF TGTGCCACCAGCCGGGACAGGGGGTACACCGGGGAGCTGTTTTTT NA TRBJ2-2 TRBV15 TRBD1
CASRKGGLSGNTIYF TGTGCCAGTAGAAAAGGGGGCCTCTCTGGAAACACCATATATTTT NA TRBJ1-3 TRBV19 TRBD1
CASSPGGGQGRVPGELFF TGCGCCAGCAGCCCCGGGGGGGGACAGGGGAGGGTACCCGGGGAGCTGTTTTTT NA TRBJ2-2 TRBV4-3 TRBD1
CASSAQADTQYF TGTGCCAGCAGCGCGCAGGCAGATACGCAGTATTTT NA TRBJ2-3 TRBV9 NA
CAAQGGTNTEAFF TGTGCCGCCCAAGGCGGGACGAACACTGAAGCTTTCTTT NA TRBJ1-1 TRBV12-3/TRBV12-4 NA
CASSPGGRVNTDTQYF TGCGCCAGCAGCCCGGGAGGGAGGGTGAACACAGATACGCAGTATTTT NA TRBJ2-3 TRBV5-1 TRBD2
CASSPGTVNQGGYTF TGTGCCAGCAGCCCCGGGACAGTAAATCAGGGAGGCTACACCTTC NA TRBJ1-2 TRBV5-5 TRBD1
CASSWGGYEQYF TGTGCCAGCAGTTGGGGCGGCTACGAGCAGTACTTC few TRBJ2-7 TRBV12-3/TRBV12-4 NA
CASSNTGYTEAFF TGTGCCAGCAGTAACACAGGGTACACTGAAGCTTTCTTT NA TRBJ1-1 TRBV6-2/TRBV6-3 NA
CASSPPSDTQYF TGCGCCAGCAGCCCCCCCTCCGATACGCAGTATTTT NA TRBJ2-3 TRBV5-1 NA
CASSPGTGGTEKLFF TGTGCCAGTAGCCCCGGGACAGGGGGGACTGAAAAACTGTTTTTT NA TRBJ1-4 TRBV19 TRBD1
CASSLAGTGRDTQYF TGTGCCAGCAGCTTGGCCGGGACAGGGAGAGATACGCAGTATTTT NA TRBJ2-3 TRBV5-4 TRBD1
CASTQGQAFRDGYTF TGCGCCAGCACTCAGGGACAGGCCTTTAGGGATGGCTACACCTTC NA TRBJ1-2 TRBV10-2 TRBD1
CASSPSDRVTEAFF TGTGCCAGCAGTCCTTCGGACAGGGTCACTGAAGCTTTCTTT NA TRBJ1-1 TRBV6-6 TRBD1
CASSLTGQGTTEAFF TGTGCCAGCAGCTTGACAGGGCAGGGGACCACTGAAGCTTTCTTT NA TRBJ1-1 TRBV5-5 NA
CASSPLDLPGNTIYF TGTGCCAGCTCACCCCTAGACCTTCCAGGAAACACCATATATTTT NA TRBJ1-3 TRBV18 NA